Presented here are 29 T cell receptor beta chains from one specimen sequenced in a study of monozygotic twins with inflammatory bowel disease. TCRdb reanalyzed the 5' RACE reads and collapses them to one entry per CDR3 protein, without DNA. This sample lists about 300,000 distinct CDR3 sequences; its ten largest clones have 5.5% to 6.5%. The specimen was blood. These receptor sequences come from a human donor with ulcerative colitis or Crohn's disease, or a healthy co-twin of an affected twin (not recorded which).

The chain has TRBV12-3 or TRBV12-4 and TRBJ2-6. This CDR3 is 15 amino acids long. CDR3 region: CASSLPSSGANVLTF.

The chain is built from TRBV14 and TRBJ2-1; TCRdb indicates TRBD2, and absent DNA this call remains unverified. CDR1 and CDR2 from the germline V gene are SGHDN and FVKESK. The CDR3 has 13 amino acids. The CDR3 loop reads CASSQGASAGPFF. The full variable domain, in which reference TRBV14 and TRBJ2-1 provide the parts outside the CDR3, is EAGVTQFPSHSVIEKGQTVTLRCDPISGHDNLYWYRRVMGKEIKFLLHFVKESKQDESGMPNNRFLAERTGGTYSTLKVQPAELEDSGVYFCASSQGASAGPFFGPGTRLTVL.

The chain carries TRBV24-1 and TRBJ2-1. Germline assignment: CDR1 KGHDR and CDR2 SFDVKD. CDR3 length equals 12 residues. CDR3 in amino acids: CATSDLGNEQFF.

The rearrangement links TRBV2 to TRBJ1-6; checking the TCRdb D call of TRBD1 is not possible without DNA. Per the germline V gene, CDR1 is SNHLY and CDR2 is FYNNEI. The CDR3 covers 14 residues. CDR3 region: CASSVDRGNSPLHF.

This chain links TRBV24-1 with TRBJ1-6; as DNA is missing, the TRBD1 call by TCRdb cannot be tested. The CDR3 is 13 amino acids. Germline CDR1 and CDR2: KGHDR and SFDVKD. The CDR3 is CATSDSGGSPLHF.

The chain recombines TRBV12-1 with TRBJ1-5. TRBV12-1 corresponds to a pseudogene. The CDR3 has 13 residues. The CDR3 here is CASSTETNQPQHF.

CDR3 sequence: CASSLAGNGYTF. This chain joins TRBV16 and TRBJ1-2. Germline V CDR1 and CDR2: KGHSY, FQNENV. The CDR3 is 12 amino acids.

This rearrangement joins TRBV6-2 or TRBV6-3 to TRBJ2-4. Germline loops: CDR1 MNHEY, CDR2 SVGEGT. There are 12 residues in the CDR3. The CDR3 reads CASSSRTGIQYF.

The V gene is TRBV7-2, the J gene TRBJ1-2; with no DNA, the TCRdb D assignment of TRBD1 cannot be verified. The CDR3 runs to 14 residues. CDR1 is SGHTA and CDR2 is FQGNSA in the germline V gene. CDR3 residues: CASSLGEAGGGYTF.

The chain recombines TRBV25-1 with TRBJ2-7. The germline V gene encodes CDR1 MGHDK and CDR2 SYGVNS. The CDR3 consists of 13 residues. Here the CDR3 reads CASSDWTSYEQYF.

The gene calls are TRBV12-1 and TRBJ2-1; TCRdb's D call of TRBD1 is untestable without DNA. TRBV12-1 is a pseudogene. The length of the CDR3 is 14 residues. CDR3 sequence: CASSPRTGYNEQFF.

The chain carries TRBV7-2 and TRBJ1-6. The CDR3 extends over 13 amino acids. CDR1 and CDR2 (germline): SGHTA, FQGNSA. This CDR3 is CASSLGTESPLHF. The full variable domain, rest sourced from reference TRBV7-2 and TRBJ1-6, is GAGVSQSPSNKVTEKGKDVELRCDPISGHTALYWYRQSLGQGLEFLIYFQGNSAPDKSGLPSDRFSAERTGGSVSTLTIQRTQQEDSAVYLCASSLGTESPLHFGNGTRLTVT.

The J gene is TRBJ2-1, the V gene TRBV5-1; absent DNA, TCRdb's TRBD1 call cannot be checked. CDR3 length: 13 residues. Germline lookup yields CDR1 SGHRS and CDR2 YFSETQ. The CDR3 spells CASRDRAYNEQFF.

The V call is TRBV7-2, the J call TRBJ2-1; no DNA is available, so the TRBD2 call from TCRdb remains unchecked. Germline loops: CDR1 SGHTA, CDR2 FQGNSA. The CDR3 runs 15 residues. Here the CDR3 reads CASSLVRLGGNEQFF. The variable domain in full, with the rest retrieved from reference TRBV7-2 and TRBJ2-1, is GAGVSQSPSNKVTEKGKDVELRCDPISGHTALYWYRQSLGQGLEFLIYFQGNSAPDKSGLPSDRFSAERTGGSVSTLTIQRTQQEDSAVYLCASSLVRLGGNEQFFGPGTRLTVL.

The chain employs TRBV5-1 and TRBJ2-3; TCRdb returns TRBD2, unconfirmable since there is no DNA. Germline loops: CDR1 SGHRS, CDR2 YFSETQ. This CDR3 contains 16 residues. This CDR3 reads CASSSFASAGTDTQYF.

V gene TRBV12-3 or TRBV12-4 combines with J gene TRBJ2-4. This CDR3 has 12 residues. The CDR3 reads CASSLLVNIQYF.

The gene calls are TRBV10-3 and TRBJ2-3; with no DNA, the TCRdb D assignment of TRBD1 cannot be verified. CDR3 length: 16 residues. Per the germline V gene, CDR1 is ENHRY and CDR2 is SYGVKD. This CDR3 reads CAISAPPDGTTDTQYF.

V and J are TRBV7-2 and TRBJ2-7. This CDR3 contains 14 residues. Germline CDR1 reads SGHTA; CDR2 reads FQGNSA. The CDR3 loop is CASSLSQQAYEQYF.

The chain carries TRBV7-2 and TRBJ2-1; TCRdb gives TRBD1 as the D gene, but with no DNA this cannot be confirmed. CDR1 and CDR2 (germline): SGHTA, FQGNSA. The CDR3 length is 14 residues. CDR3 loop: CASSRGTAYNEQFF. Supplemented by reference TRBV7-2 and TRBJ2-1, the full variable domain reads GAGVSQSPSNKVTEKGKDVELRCDPISGHTALYWYRQSLGQGLEFLIYFQGNSAPDKSGLPSDRFSAERTGGSVSTLTIQRTQQEDSAVYLCASSRGTAYNEQFFGPGTRLTVL.

CDR3 in amino acids: CASGQGLNTEAFF. The chain has TRBV12-3 or TRBV12-4 and TRBJ1-1; TCRdb lists TRBD1, though no DNA is available to test this call. The CDR3 length is 13 residues.

This chain links TRBV6-5 with TRBJ2-6; TCRdb's assignment of TRBD1 cannot be checked, as there is no DNA. Per germline, CDR1 MNHEY and CDR2 SVGAGI. The CDR3 has 17 amino acids. The CDR3 sequence: CASSYSQGSSGANVLTF.

The rearrangement links TRBV5-1 to TRBJ2-7; TCRdb's assignment of TRBD1 cannot be checked, as there is no DNA. Germline V gene lookup returns CDR1 SGHRS and CDR2 YFSETQ. The CDR3 runs to 15 residues. CDR3 sequence reads: CASSLDRARGYEQYF.

The rearrangement uses TRBV4-2 and TRBJ2-3; TCRdb reports TRBD1, a call that lacks DNA to check it against. The CDR3 runs to 15 residues. Germline V gene sequence: CDR1 LGHNA, CDR2 YNFKEQ. CDR3 amino acids: CASSQGGGRTDTQYF.

The CDR3 here is CASSTGTGRLETQYF. This rearrangement joins TRBV7-2 to TRBJ2-5; TCRdb lists TRBD1, though no DNA is available to test this call. Germline V lookup: CDR1 SGHTA, CDR2 FQGNSA. This CDR3 has 15 residues.

The rearrangement links TRBV5-1 to TRBJ2-1; the TCRdb call, TRBD1, lacks DNA for checking. Germline V gives CDR1 SGHRS, CDR2 YFSETQ. The CDR3 has 15 amino acids. CDR3 loop: CASSPTWTGYNEQFF.

The V and J genes are TRBV7-8 and TRBJ1-3; TCRdb's D call, TRBD1, is unchecked because there is no DNA. CDR1 is SGHVS, CDR2 FQNEAQ, per germline. This CDR3 has 16 residues. CDR3 protein: CASSDPRGGSGNTIYF.

The chain carries TRBV5-5 and TRBJ2-7; the TCRdb D gene call, TRBD1, has no DNA to confirm it. Germline V gene sequence: CDR1 SGHKS, CDR2 YYEKEE (reference sequence). This CDR3 comprises 14 residues. The CDR3 loop reads CASSFYTTGGEQYF.

CDR3: CASSVEDYEQYF. The J gene is TRBJ2-7, the V gene TRBV2. CDR3 length: 12 amino acids. Germline CDR1 and CDR2: SNHLY and FYNNEI.

CDR3 residues: CASTLRGDLSYEQYF. The chain uses TRBV19 and TRBJ2-7; TCRdb's D call, TRBD2, is unchecked because there is no DNA. Germline V lookup: CDR1 LNHDA, CDR2 SQIVND (reference sequence). CDR3 length: 15 amino acids.